Below are 27 T cell receptor beta chains sequenced from a single sample in a study of shared clonotypes between healthy human individuals. Naive CD8 isolation took CD45RO-negative cells positively selected for CCR7 and excluded terminally differentiated effector memory CD45RA+ cells. Produced via immunoSEQ multiplex PCR; TCRdb's table is partial and in-frame only. Of 700,000 to 950,000 clones listed, 90% to 97% are singletons. The sample was naive CD8+ T cells sorted from blood. Every receptor here comes from a man aged 30-40 years in good health.

The V call is TRBV27, the J call TRBJ2-7; 8 bases fit TRBD2. The germline V gene has CDR1 MNHEY and CDR2 SMNVEV (reference sequence). After removal of 1 base from V and 5 bases from J, the junction contained 10 bases not matched to a gene. The CDR3 is made up of 16 amino acids. CDR3 coding DNA: TGTGCCAGCAGTTTATTCACTAGCGGCTTTAAGAACGAGCAGTACTTC. It specifies CASSLFTSGFKNEQYF.

The V and J genes are TRBV7-6 and TRBJ2-5; possibly TRBD1 or TRBD2 for D (7 bases each). The CDR3 is 14 amino acids. Trimming left V 5 bases short and J 5 bases short, with 15 bases between. Per the germline V gene, CDR1 is SGHVS and CDR2 is FNYEAQ. CDR3 sequence: CASSPGGGSETQYF. Written as DNA, the CDR3 is TGTGCCAGCAGCCCAGGGGGGGGGTCCGAGACCCAGTACTTC. Filled out from reference TRBV7-6 and TRBJ2-5, the complete variable domain reads GAGVSQSPRYKVTKRGQDVALRCDPISGHVSLYWYRQALGQGPEFLTYFNYEAQQDKSGLPNDRFSAERPEGSISTLTIQRTEQRDSAMYRCASSPGGGSETQYFGPGTRLLVL.

The gene calls are TRBV29-1 and TRBJ2-7, with D possibly being TRBD2 (6 bases). Per the germline V gene, CDR1 is SQVTM and CDR2 is ANQGSEA. The V and J ends lost 1 base and 3 bases respectively, with 19 bases between them. CDR3 length: 16 amino acids. The CDR3 DNA is TGCAGCGTTGAAGGCCGAGGGCGGGACGCGATCTACGAGCAGTACTTC. Residues: CSVEGRGRDAIYEQYF.

The chain recombines TRBV4-2 with TRBJ2-5, with 8 bases that match TRBD2. Trimming removed 0 bases from V and 5 bases from J; junction bases left unmatched: 5. The CDR3 length is 15 residues. Germline V gene lookup returns CDR1 LGHNA and CDR2 YNFKEQ. CDR3 coding DNA: TGTGCCAGCAGCCAAGAAGGCGCTAGCGGGGAGACCCAGTACTTC. This sequence encodes CASSQEGASGETQYF.

This clone was observed a few times. Other DNA sequences in this sample translate to the same CDR3. The chain uses TRBV9 and TRBJ2-7, with D perhaps TRBD1 or TRBD2 (5 bases each). This CDR3 has 14 amino acids. V was pared by 0 bases and J by 2 bases, with 9 bases between. The germline gives CDR1 SGDLS, CDR2 YYNGEE. CDR3 sequence (DNA): TGTGCCAGCAGCGTAGGAGGGGATACCTACGAGCAGTACTTC. Protein product: CASSVGGDTYEQYF.

The chain recombines TRBV27 with TRBJ2-7; 7 nucleotides line up with TRBD2. The germline V gene has CDR1 MNHEY and CDR2 SMNVEV (reference sequence). With V trimmed by 3 bases and J by 2 bases, 4 bases remained unmatched. The CDR3 runs to 14 residues. The CDR3 spells CASSFHAGAYEQYF. Here the CDR3 DNA reads TGTGCCAGCAGTTTCCACGCGGGAGCCTACGAGCAGTACTTC.

This sequence joins TRBV5-1 and TRBJ1-2; TRBD1 aligns across 8 bases. Germline V CDR1 and CDR2: SGHRS, YFSETQ. Trimming at V came to 3 bases and at J to 8 bases, leaving 6 bases not matched to a gene. This CDR3 has 13 residues. Here the CDR3 reads CASSYGTGGGYTF. In nucleotides, the CDR3 is TGCGCCAGCAGCTACGGGACAGGCGGCGGCTACACCTTC.

The V call is TRBV29-1, the J call TRBJ2-7; a possible D gene is TRBD2 (6 bases). Trimming took 4 bases from V and 2 from J, leaving 12 bases between them. The length of the CDR3 is 13 residues. The germline CDR1 and CDR2 sequences are SQVTM and ANQGSEA. CDR3 sequence: CSVGGGATYEQYF. In nucleotides, the CDR3 is TGCAGCGTTGGCGGCGGGGCGACCTACGAGCAGTACTTC.

V gene TRBV10-1 combines with J gene TRBJ2-1; 8 bases are a match to TRBD2. Germline assignment: CDR1 WNHNN and CDR2 SYGVQD (reference sequence). The V segment lost 3 bases and the J segment 8 bases; nucleotides outside the gene matches: 6. This CDR3 is 14 amino acids long. As DNA, the CDR3 is TGCGCCAGCAGTGATCTCCCAGCGGGGGATGAGCAGTTCTTC. It is translated as CASSDLPAGDEQFF.

In nucleotides, the CDR3 is TGTGCCAGCAGTTTAATAGGGACGGCGAGGGAAAAACTGTTTTTT. The encoded protein is CASSLIGTAREKLFF. The chain joins TRBV28 to TRBJ1-4, with D maybe TRBD1 (5 bases). V lost 2 bases to trimming and J lost 8 bases, with 15 bases between them. Germline V gives CDR1 MDHEN, CDR2 SYDVKM. The CDR3 sequence is 15 residues long.

As regards this clone: Other DNA sequences in this sample translate to the same CDR3. J is TRBJ2-7 and V is TRBV9; D is ambiguous. The CDR3 has 11 amino acids. With 0 bases removed from V and 7 bases from J, the gap between germline ends came to 5 bases. Looked up from germline, CDR1 is SGDLS and CDR2 is YYNGEE. CDR3 in DNA: TGTGCCAGCAGCGTAGGAAGGGAGCAGTACTTC. Amino acid sequence: CASSVGREQYF.

To note about this clone: Other DNA sequences of this sample code for an identical CDR3. The chain couples TRBV27 to TRBJ2-7, with 10 bases lining up with TRBD2. This CDR3 spans 14 amino acids. Germline V CDR1 and CDR2: MNHEY, SMNVEV (reference sequence). V trimming: 4 bases; J trimming: 1 base; junction bases outside the gene matches: 1. In DNA, the CDR3 is TGTGCCAGCAGTTGGACTAGCGGATCCTACGAGCAGTACTTC. Protein sequence: CASSWTSGSYEQYF.

The chain recombines TRBV5-1 with TRBJ2-5; 14 bases align to TRBD2. V was clipped by 3 bases and J by 5 bases; unmatched bases: 9. Germline V gives CDR1 SGHRS, CDR2 YFSETQ. CDR3 length: 17 residues. The DNA for the CDR3 is TGCGCCAGCAGCTCGGGACTAGCGGGAGTCCTTCCGGAGACCCAGTACTTC. Its translation is CASSSGLAGVLPETQYF.

The chain has TRBV5-1 and TRBJ1-1; TRBD1 agrees at 9 bases. The CDR3 totals 18 residues. Trimming removed 2 bases from V and 1 base from J; junction bases left unmatched: 12. Germline V gene data show CDR1 as SGHRS and CDR2 as YFSETQ. In DNA form, the CDR3 reads TGCGCCAGCAGCTTCTCCGGGACAGGGACTTACTCGAACACTGAAGCTTTCTTT. This encodes CASSFSGTGTYSNTEAFF.

The chain uses TRBV10-3 and TRBJ2-7; 7 nucleotides align to TRBD1. The CDR3 extends over 14 amino acids. Germline assignment: CDR1 ENHRY and CDR2 SYGVKD. V lost 10 bases and J lost 2; bases outside the gene matches: 11. DNA for the CDR3: TGTGCCAGCAAGAATTGGGACAGTCCCTACGAGCAGTACTTC. This sequence encodes CASKNWDSPYEQYF.

This rearrangement joins TRBV7-8 to TRBJ1-2; D unresolved. Between the trimmed V and J ends, which lost 2 bases and 8 bases, there was a span of 15 bases. Germline-derived CDR1 and CDR2 are SGHVS and FQNEAQ. This CDR3 has 14 residues. The CDR3 spells CASSLSGSGSGYTF. For the CDR3, the DNA is TGTGCCAGCAGCTTAAGTGGTAGTGGGAGCGGCTACACCTTC.

This clone was observed a single time. CDR3 DNA: TGTGCCAGCAGCGTAGCCGGAGATGGTACAGATACGCAGTATTTT. Protein sequence: CASSVAGDGTDTQYF. The chain is built from TRBV9 and TRBJ2-3; D gene uncertain. This CDR3 region has 15 residues. Germline V gene sequence: CDR1 SGDLS, CDR2 YYNGEE. Trimming removed 0 bases at V and 3 bases at J, with 11 bases between.

In regard to this clone: A read error may be the cause here, since a much bigger clone is one base away. This chain connects TRBV7-3 to TRBJ2-1; no definite D call. The V gene's germline CDR1 is SGHTA and CDR2 FQGTGA. Trimming left V 2 bases short and J 0 bases short, with 8 bases between. The CDR3 length is 15 residues. CDR3 nucleotides: TGTGCCAGCAGCTTAGGGCTGAGCTCCTACAATGAGCAGTTCTTC. Translated: CASSLGLSSYNEQFF.

The count of this clone is one. V usage is TRBV9 and J usage is TRBJ2-1, with no clear D. Trimming shortened V by 0 bases and J by 5 bases, and 6 bases separated the two germline ends. CDR1 SGDLS and CDR2 YYNGEE come from the germline V gene. The CDR3 spans 13 residues. In DNA form, the CDR3 reads TGTGCCAGCAGCGTAGACAGCAACAATGAGCAGTTCTTC. It is translated as CASSVDSNNEQFF.

CDR3 sequence (DNA): TGTGCTAGTGTCGGGTCGGGAGACAATGAGCAGTTCTTC. It specifies CASVGSGDNEQFF. The chain has TRBV12-5 and TRBJ2-1; D possibly corresponds to TRBD2 (6 bases). Trimming shortened V by 7 bases and J by 5 bases, and 12 bases separated the two germline ends. This CDR3 contains 13 residues. Germline V gives CDR1 LGHNT, CDR2 FRNRAP.

V is TRBV18 and J is TRBJ2-5; no clear D gene. The length of the CDR3 is 13 residues. The V end lost 2 bases, the J end lost 3 bases, and 7 bases lay between the germline ends. CDR1 is KGHSH, CDR2 LQKENI, per germline. CDR3 nucleotide sequence: TGTGCCAGCTCACCAAGGACGGAAGAGACCCAGTACTTC. This encodes CASSPRTEETQYF.

The CDR3 region has the DNA TGTGCCAGCACCTACCAGGGGGGAGGCTACACCTTC. It encodes CASTYQGGGYTF. This chain links TRBV9 with TRBJ1-2; 7 nucleotides match TRBD1. J gave up 8 bases and V 6 bases, and 7 bases lay outside the gene matches. The CDR3 has 12 residues. Germline V gene lookup returns CDR1 SGDLS and CDR2 YYNGEE.

The genes are TRBV9 and TRBJ2-2; D not certain. With 4 bases removed from V and 6 bases from J, the gap between germline ends came to 13 bases. The CDR3 sequence is 14 residues long. The V gene's germline CDR1 is SGDLS and CDR2 YYNGEE. The CDR3 spells CASSRRASAGELFF. The CDR3 region has the DNA TGTGCCAGCAGCCGTCGGGCCTCGGCCGGGGAGCTGTTTTTT.

J is TRBJ2-5 and V is TRBV14, with 9 positions matching TRBD1. The CDR3 runs to 14 residues. Trimming at V came to 5 bases and at J to 4 bases, leaving 5 bases not matched to a gene. Germline assignment: CDR1 SGHDN and CDR2 FVKESK. CDR3 coding DNA: TGTGCCAGCAGCGAGCTGGGACAGGGAGAGACCCAGTACTTC. It yields the protein CASSELGQGETQYF.

This chain links TRBV14 with TRBJ2-7; TRBD2 agrees at 10 bases. The ends lost 2 bases at V and 2 bases at J; junction bases unmatched: 6. The CDR3 spans 16 residues. CDR1 is SGHDN, CDR2 FVKESK, per germline. CDR3 DNA: TGTGCCAGCAGCCAATACGTAGCGGGGGGAACCTACGAGCAGTACTTC. Translating it yields CASSQYVAGGTYEQYF.

The chain has TRBV29-1 and TRBJ2-2; D is unresolved. The ends were cut back, 6 bases at V and 0 bases at J, with 5 bases in the middle. Germline V gene lookup returns CDR1 SQVTM and CDR2 ANQGSEA. The CDR3 has 12 amino acids. Written as DNA, the CDR3 is TGCAGCGTGCCAGCGAACACCGGGGAGCTGTTTTTT. Encoded protein: CSVPANTGELFF.

A word on this clone: The same CDR3 can be traced to other DNA sequences in this sample. The chain carries TRBV6-5 and TRBJ1-1; D remains ambiguous. V lost 2 bases to trimming and J lost 5 bases, with 9 bases between them. There are 13 residues in the CDR3. Germline assignment: CDR1 MNHEY and CDR2 SVGAGI. DNA for the CDR3: TGTGCCAGCAGTTACGGCACGGCGACTGAAGCTTTCTTT. It specifies CASSYGTATEAFF.